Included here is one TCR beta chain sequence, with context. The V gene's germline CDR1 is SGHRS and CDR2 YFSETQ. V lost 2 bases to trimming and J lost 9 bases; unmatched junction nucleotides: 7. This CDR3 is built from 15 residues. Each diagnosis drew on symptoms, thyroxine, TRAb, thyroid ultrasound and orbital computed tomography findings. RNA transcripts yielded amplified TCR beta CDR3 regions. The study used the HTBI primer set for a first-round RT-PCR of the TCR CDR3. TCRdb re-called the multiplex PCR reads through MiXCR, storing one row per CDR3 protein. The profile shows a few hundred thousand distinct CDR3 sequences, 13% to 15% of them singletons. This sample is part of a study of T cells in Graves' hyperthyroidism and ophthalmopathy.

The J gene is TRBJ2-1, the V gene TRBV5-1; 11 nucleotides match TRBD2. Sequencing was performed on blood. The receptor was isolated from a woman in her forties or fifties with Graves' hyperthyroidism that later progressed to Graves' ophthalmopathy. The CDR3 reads CASSFTSGSTPEQFF. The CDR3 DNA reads TGCGCCAGCAGCTTTACTAGCGGGAGCACACCTGAGCAGTTCTTC.